A selection of T cell receptor beta chains follows, all from one sample in a study of shared clonotypes between healthy human individuals. The method was immunoSEQ multiplex PCR; TCRdb's version includes in-frame clones alone and lacks a portion of them. The sample contains over a million clones, about 80% of which appear only once. The sample was memory CD4+ T cells sorted from blood. The receptor set was obtained from a man aged 18 to 30 in good health. Both conserved end residues are part of each CDR3. The D gene is left open where the match is weak. The size field is filled for only some rows; it gives once, few, many or a size class.

D gene	V gene	J gene	clone size	CDR3 DNA	CDR3 protein
-	TRBV6-1	TRBJ2-5	-	TGTGCCAGCAGTGAGACCTCAGGGGGGGCTAGACCGACCCAGTACTTC	CASSETSGGARPTQYF
TRBD1	TRBV30	TRBJ1-2	-	TGTGCCTGGAGTCCAGGGGGTAACTATGGCTACACCTTC	CAWSPGGNYGYTF
-	TRBV6-6	TRBJ2-1	-	TGTGCCAGCAGCGCCGGGGGTGAGCAGTTCTTC	CASSAGGEQFF
TRBD2	TRBV19	TRBJ2-6	-	TGTGCCAGTAGCCAAGCGGGAGCTGGGGCCAACGTCCTGACTTTC	CASSQAGAGANVLTF
-	TRBV19	TRBJ1-6	-	TGTGCCAGTAGTATTCAGGGGCTTTCACCCCTCCACTTT	CASSIQGLSPLHF
TRBD1	TRBV18	TRBJ2-2	-	TGTGCCAGCATTACCGGGACAGGAAACACCGGGGAGCTGTTTTTT	CASITGTGNTGELFF
-	TRBV2	TRBJ2-2	-	TGTGCCAGCAGTGAAGTTTCAGTCCGGACCGGGGAGCTGTTTTTT	CASSEVSVRTGELFF
-	TRBV2	TRBJ2-7	-	TGTGCCAGCAGTCCACGGGGGATGTCGGGGGAGCAGTACTTC	CASSPRGMSGEQYF
-	TRBV11-2	TRBJ1-2	-	TGTGCCAGCAGCCCTACGTGGCGGGGTTCTGGCTACACCTTC	CASSPTWRGSGYTF
-	TRBV7-2	TRBJ2-5	-	TGTGCCAGCAGCTTTGACGGGGGAGGAGAGACCCAGTACTTC	CASSFDGGGETQYF
TRBD2	TRBV5-1	TRBJ2-5	-	TGCGCCAGCAGCCCAGGACTAGCGGGGGGGACGTACCAAGAGACCCAGTACTTC	CASSPGLAGGTYQETQYF
TRBD2	TRBV5-8	TRBJ2-1	-	TGTGCCAGCACCATGACTAGCGGGGGGTTTATGCATGAGCAGTTCTTC	CASTMTSGGFMHEQFF
-	TRBV2	TRBJ1-2	-	TGTGCCAGCAGTCGGGGGGCCAATGGCTACACCTTC	CASSRGANGYTF
TRBD2	TRBV11-2	TRBJ2-5	-	TGTGCCAGCAGCCTACGACTAGCGGGAGGAGAGACCCAGTACTTC	CASSLRLAGGETQYF
-	TRBV11-2	TRBJ2-7	once	TGTGCCAGCACCTTAGGGGTACGGAGCGAGCAGTACTTC	CASTLGVRSEQYF
-	TRBV18	TRBJ2-3	-	TGTGCCAGCTCACCACTCCAGGTCACAGATACGCAGTATTTT	CASSPLQVTDTQYF
-	TRBV11-2	TRBJ2-1	-	TGTGCCAGCAGCTTTCTAAAGTCCCGTCGCGATGAGCAGTTCTTC	CASSFLKSRRDEQFF
-	TRBV7-2	TRBJ2-3	-	TGTGCCAGCAGCTTAGTGATTAGCACAGATACGCAGTATTTT	CASSLVISTDTQYF
-	TRBV28	TRBJ2-2	-	TGTGCCAGCTTTGCGGGGCGGCCCGGGGAGCTGTTTTTT	CASFAGRPGELFF
TRBD1	TRBV28	TRBJ1-1	-	TGTGCCAGCAGTCGCGGGGGACAGGGAACAACTGAAGCTTTCTTT	CASSRGGQGTTEAFF
-	TRBV27	TRBJ1-5	-	TGTGCCAGCAGTAGGACGGTAGATAGCAATCAGCCCCAGCATTTT	CASSRTVDSNQPQHF
-	TRBV5-8	TRBJ2-1	-	TGTGCCAGCAGACACCCGCGGACGGTCTACAATGAGCAGTTCTTC	CASRHPRTVYNEQFF
TRBD2	TRBV5-6	TRBJ2-1	-	TGTGCCAGCAGCTTCATCCTAGCGGATTTATACAATGAGCAGTTCTTC	CASSFILADLYNEQFF
TRBD2	TRBV11-3	TRBJ2-3	-	TGTGCCAGCAGCTTAGAGTCTCCTAGCGGAGGCACAGATACGCAGTATTTT	CASSLESPSGGTDTQYF
-	TRBV19	TRBJ2-2	-	TGTGCCAGCATTAAGGCAGCGAACACCGGGGAGCTGTTTTTT	CASIKAANTGELFF
-	TRBV9	TRBJ2-1	-	TGTGCCAGCAGCGTAGGGAGACTAACCTACAATGAGCAGTTCTTC	CASSVGRLTYNEQFF
TRBD1	TRBV7-2	TRBJ1-2	-	TGTGCCAGCAGCTTAGGACAGGGGGCGTGGGGCTACACCTTC	CASSLGQGAWGYTF
-	TRBV5-4	TRBJ2-3	-	TGTGCCAGCACCCCTCCGTTCACAGATACGCAGTATTTT	CASTPPFTDTQYF
TRBD1	TRBV30	TRBJ1-2	-	TGTGCCTGGGAACGGACAGGCTATGGCTACACCTTC	CAWERTGYGYTF